This TCR beta chain stems from a study of blood T cell repertoires in COVID-19. Background on the study: Italy, Spain and the United States were the sources of the convalescent and acute COVID-19 samples. Sample material is recorded as cDNA or gDNA derived from T cells, B-cell-depleted T cells, or PBMCs.

This clone was recorded only once. Generated by immunoSEQ multiplex PCR, the TCRdb table keeps only in-frame clones and is missing some. The sample shows about 26,000 clones, roughly 66% of them seen only once. The source is a man aged 60-69 years with active or convalescent COVID-19. Sequencing was carried out using peripheral blood.

The chain's CDR3 is CASSLEEYYGYTF. In nucleotides, the CDR3 is TGTGCCAGCAGCTTAGAGGAGTACTATGGCTACACCTTC. V usage is TRBV7-9 and J usage is TRBJ1-2, with D unresolved. The germline CDR1 and CDR2 sequences are SEHNR and FQNEAQ (reference sequence). This CDR3 is built from 13 residues. V gave up 1 base and J gave up 3 bases, with 6 bases separating them. The full variable domain, rest sourced from reference TRBV7-9 and TRBJ1-2, is DTGVSQNPRHKITKRGQNVTFRCDPISEHNRLYWYRQTLGQGPEFLTYFQNEAQLEKSRLLSDRFSAERPKGSFSTLEIQRTEQGDSAMYLCASSLEEYYGYTFGSGTRLTVV.